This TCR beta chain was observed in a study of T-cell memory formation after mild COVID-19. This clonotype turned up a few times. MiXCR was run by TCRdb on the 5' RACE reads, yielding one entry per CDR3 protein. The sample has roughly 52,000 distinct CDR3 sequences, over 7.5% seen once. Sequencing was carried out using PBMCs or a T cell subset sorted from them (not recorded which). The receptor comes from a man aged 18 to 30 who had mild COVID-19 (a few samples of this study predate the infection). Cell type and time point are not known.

CDR3 sequence: CSFNRNMDTEAFF. For the CDR3, the DNA is TGCAGCTTTAATAGGAATATGGACACTGAAGCTTTCTTT. This chain links TRBV29-1 with TRBJ1-1; no firm D call. CDR1 and CDR2 from the germline V gene are SQVTM and ANQGSEA. V lost 8 bases and J lost 3, with 16 bases in between. There are 13 residues in the CDR3.